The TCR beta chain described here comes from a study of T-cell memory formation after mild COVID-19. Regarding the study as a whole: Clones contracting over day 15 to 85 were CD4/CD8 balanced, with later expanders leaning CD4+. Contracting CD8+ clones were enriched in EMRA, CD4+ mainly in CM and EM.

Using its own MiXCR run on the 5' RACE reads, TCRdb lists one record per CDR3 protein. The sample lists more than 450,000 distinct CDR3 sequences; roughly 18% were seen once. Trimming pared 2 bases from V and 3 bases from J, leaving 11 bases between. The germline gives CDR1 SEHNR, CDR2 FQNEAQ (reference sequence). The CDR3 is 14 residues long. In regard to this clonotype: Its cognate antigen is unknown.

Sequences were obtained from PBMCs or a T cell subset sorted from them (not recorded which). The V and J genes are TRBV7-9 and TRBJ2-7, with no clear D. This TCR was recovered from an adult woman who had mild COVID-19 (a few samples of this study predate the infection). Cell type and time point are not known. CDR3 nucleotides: TGTGCCAGCAGCTTATCACCGAACCTCTACGAGCAGTACTTC. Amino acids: CASSLSPNLYEQYF. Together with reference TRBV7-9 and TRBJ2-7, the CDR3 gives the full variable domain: DTGVSQNPRHKITKRGQNVTFRCDPISEHNRLYWYRQTLGQGPEFLTYFQNEAQLEKSRLLSDRFSAERPKGSFSTLEIQRTEQGDSAMYLCASSLSPNLYEQYFGPGTRLTVT.